This record covers a single TCR beta chain. Antigen specificity is unknown. The source of the sample is a study of cytomegalovirus exposure and HLA in healthy donors. Across the whole study: Drawn from HLA-typed donors, tens of millions of unique TCRs were held in an early data release.

Study outcomes and limitations: According to the study, 150 to 200 TCR beta chains were cytomegalovirus-associated. The later analysis indicated that the majority of CMV-associated TCR beta chains appeared HLA-restricted. In vitro checks showed that three CMV-associated chains really do target CMV antigens.

Use of 60 Vbeta and 13 Jbeta primers characterized the PCR. This table comes from immunoSEQ multiplex PCR, and its TCRdb copy is limited to in-frame clones, with some not included. The sample lists some 130,000 clones, around 80% occurring once. The CDR3 contains 16 residues. V lost 1 base to trimming and J lost 3 bases; unmatched junction nucleotides: 6. The germline CDR1 and CDR2 sequences are MGHRA and YSYEKL. The chain uses TRBV4-1 and TRBJ2-5; 9 positions match TRBD1. This receptor was identified in a man aged 30 to 39 in good health and CMV-seronegative. Sequences were obtained from PBMCs. The CDR3 nucleotides are TGCGCCAGCAGCCAAGTGACAGGGGGGCCAAAAGAGACCCAGTACTTC. Translation gives CASSQVTGGPKETQYF.